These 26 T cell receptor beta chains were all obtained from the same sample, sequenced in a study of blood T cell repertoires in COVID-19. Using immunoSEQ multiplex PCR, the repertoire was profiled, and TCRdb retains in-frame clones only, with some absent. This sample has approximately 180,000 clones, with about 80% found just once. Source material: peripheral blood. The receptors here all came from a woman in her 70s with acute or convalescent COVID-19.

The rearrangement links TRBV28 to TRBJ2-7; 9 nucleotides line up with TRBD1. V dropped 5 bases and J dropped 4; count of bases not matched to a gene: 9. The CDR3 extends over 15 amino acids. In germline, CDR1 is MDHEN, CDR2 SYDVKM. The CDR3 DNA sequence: TGTGCCAGCAGTCGCTCCGGGACAGGGATTTACGAGCAGTACTTC. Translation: CASSRSGTGIYEQYF.

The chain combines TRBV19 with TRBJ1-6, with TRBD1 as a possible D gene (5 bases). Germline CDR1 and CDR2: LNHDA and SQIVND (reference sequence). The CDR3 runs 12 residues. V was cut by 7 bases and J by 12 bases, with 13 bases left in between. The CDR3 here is CASKGQGEPLHF. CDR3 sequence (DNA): TGTGCCAGTAAGGGCCAGGGTGAACCCCTCCACTTT.

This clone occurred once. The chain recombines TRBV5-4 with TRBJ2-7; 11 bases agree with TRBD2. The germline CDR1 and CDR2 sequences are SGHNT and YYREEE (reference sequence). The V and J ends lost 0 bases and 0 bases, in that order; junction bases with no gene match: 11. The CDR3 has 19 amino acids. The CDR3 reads CASSLGPPTSGGSSYEQYF. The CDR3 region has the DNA TGTGCCAGCAGCTTGGGCCCCCCCACTAGCGGGGGAAGCTCCTACGAGCAGTACTTC.

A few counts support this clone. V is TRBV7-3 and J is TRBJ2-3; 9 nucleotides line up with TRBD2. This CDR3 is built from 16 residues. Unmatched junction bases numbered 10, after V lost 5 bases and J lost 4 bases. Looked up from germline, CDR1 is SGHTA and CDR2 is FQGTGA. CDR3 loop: CASSPGGSGSADTQYF. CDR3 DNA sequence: TGTGCCAGCAGCCCCGGTGGTAGCGGGAGTGCAGATACGCAGTATTTT.

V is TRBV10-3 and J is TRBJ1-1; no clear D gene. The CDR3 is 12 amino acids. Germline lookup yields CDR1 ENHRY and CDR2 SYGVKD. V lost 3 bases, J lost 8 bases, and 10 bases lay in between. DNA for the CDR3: TGTGCCATCAGTGACGGGAACAAAGAAGCTTTCTTT. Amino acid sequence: CAISDGNKEAFF.

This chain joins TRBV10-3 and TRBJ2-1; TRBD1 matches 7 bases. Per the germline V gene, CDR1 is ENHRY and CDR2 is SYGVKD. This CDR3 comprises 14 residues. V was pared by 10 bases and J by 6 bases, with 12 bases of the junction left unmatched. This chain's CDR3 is CATLEGAGGNEQFF. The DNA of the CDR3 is TGTGCCACCCTAGAGGGGGCAGGTGGCAATGAGCAGTTCTTC.

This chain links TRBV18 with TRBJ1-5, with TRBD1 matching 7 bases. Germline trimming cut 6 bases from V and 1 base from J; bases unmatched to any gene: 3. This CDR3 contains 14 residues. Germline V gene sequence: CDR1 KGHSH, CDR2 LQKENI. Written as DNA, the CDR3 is TGTGCCAGCTCCCGACAGGGAAGCAATCAGCCCCAGCATTTT. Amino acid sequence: CASSRQGSNQPQHF. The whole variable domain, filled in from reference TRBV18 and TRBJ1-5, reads NAGVMQNPRHLVRRRGQEARLRCSPMKGHSHVYWYRQLPEEGLKFMVYLQKENIIDESGMPKERFSAEFPKEGPSILRIQQVVRGDSAAYFCASSRQGSNQPQHFGDGTRLSIL.

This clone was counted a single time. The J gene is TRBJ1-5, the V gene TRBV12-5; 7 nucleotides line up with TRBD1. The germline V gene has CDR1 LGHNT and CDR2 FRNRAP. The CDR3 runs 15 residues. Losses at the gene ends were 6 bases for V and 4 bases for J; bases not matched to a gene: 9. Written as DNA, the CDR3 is TGTGCTAGTGGCCGAGGGGGCCTGGGAAATCAGCCCCAGCATTTT. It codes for CASGRGGLGNQPQHF.

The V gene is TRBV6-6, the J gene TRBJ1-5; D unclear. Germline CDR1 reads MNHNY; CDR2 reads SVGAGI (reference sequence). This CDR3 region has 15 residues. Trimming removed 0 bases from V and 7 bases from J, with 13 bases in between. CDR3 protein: CASSYSAGLRQPQHF. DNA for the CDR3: TGTGCCAGCAGTTACTCAGCTGGACTTCGACAGCCCCAGCATTTT.

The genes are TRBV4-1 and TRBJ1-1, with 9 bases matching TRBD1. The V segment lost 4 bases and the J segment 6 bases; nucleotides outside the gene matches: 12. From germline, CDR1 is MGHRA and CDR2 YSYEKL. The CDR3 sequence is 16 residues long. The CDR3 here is CASSPDRGGSGAEAFF. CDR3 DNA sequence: TGCGCCAGCAGCCCCGACAGGGGGGGATCGGGCGCTGAAGCTTTCTTT.

The CDR3 here is CASSRDGFNEKLFF. The CDR3 coding sequence is TGTGCCAGCTCACGAGACGGGTTTAATGAAAAACTGTTTTTT. The chain links TRBV18 to TRBJ1-4; D is unclear. From germline, CDR1 is KGHSH and CDR2 LQKENI. This CDR3 contains 14 residues. Trimming cost V 4 bases and J 4 bases, with 10 bases left between them.

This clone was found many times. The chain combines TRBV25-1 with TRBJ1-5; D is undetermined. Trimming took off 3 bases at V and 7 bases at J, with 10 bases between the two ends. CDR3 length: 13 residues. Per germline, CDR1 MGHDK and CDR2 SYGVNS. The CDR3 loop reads CASSDGPGQPQHF. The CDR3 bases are TGTGCCAGCAGTGATGGGCCAGGACAGCCCCAGCATTTT.

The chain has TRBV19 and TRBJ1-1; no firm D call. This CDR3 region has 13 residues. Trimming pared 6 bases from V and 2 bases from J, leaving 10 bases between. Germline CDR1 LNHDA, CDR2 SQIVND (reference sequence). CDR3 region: CASSVTDNTEAFF. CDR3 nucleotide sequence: TGTGCCAGTAGCGTTACAGACAACACTGAAGCTTTCTTT.

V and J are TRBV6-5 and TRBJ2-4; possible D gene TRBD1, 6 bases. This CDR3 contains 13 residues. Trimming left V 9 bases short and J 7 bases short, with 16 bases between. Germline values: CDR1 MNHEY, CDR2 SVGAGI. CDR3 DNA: TGTGCCAGTAAAACCAACACAGGGAACATTCAGTACTTC. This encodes CASKTNTGNIQYF.

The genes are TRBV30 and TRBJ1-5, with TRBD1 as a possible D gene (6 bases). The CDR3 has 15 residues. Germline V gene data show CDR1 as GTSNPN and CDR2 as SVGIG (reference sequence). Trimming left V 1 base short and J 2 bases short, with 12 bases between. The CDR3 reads CAWSEQGIGNQPQHF. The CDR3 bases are TGTGCCTGGAGTGAACAGGGAATAGGCAATCAGCCCCAGCATTTT.

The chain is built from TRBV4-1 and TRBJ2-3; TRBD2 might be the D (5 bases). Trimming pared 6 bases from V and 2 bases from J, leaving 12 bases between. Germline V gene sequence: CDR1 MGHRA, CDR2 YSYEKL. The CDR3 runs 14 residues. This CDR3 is CASRLNRDTDTQYF. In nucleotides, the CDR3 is TGCGCCAGCAGACTGAACCGGGACACAGATACGCAGTATTTT.

The CDR3 bases are TGTGCCAGCAGCTTAGATTGGGCGAGCTACGAGCAGTACTTC. It specifies CASSLDWASYEQYF. The chain is built from TRBV7-2 and TRBJ2-7; no reliable D call. In germline, CDR1 is SGHTA, CDR2 FQGNSA. The V end lost 1 base, the J end lost 3 bases, and 10 bases lay between the germline ends. This CDR3 contains 14 residues.

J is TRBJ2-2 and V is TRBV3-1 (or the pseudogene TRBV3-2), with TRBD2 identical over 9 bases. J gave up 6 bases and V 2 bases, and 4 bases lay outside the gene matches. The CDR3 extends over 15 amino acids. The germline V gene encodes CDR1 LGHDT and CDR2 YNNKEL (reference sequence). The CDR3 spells CASSQLAGFSGELFF. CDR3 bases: TGTGCCAGCAGCCAACTAGCGGGATTCTCCGGGGAGCTGTTTTTT.

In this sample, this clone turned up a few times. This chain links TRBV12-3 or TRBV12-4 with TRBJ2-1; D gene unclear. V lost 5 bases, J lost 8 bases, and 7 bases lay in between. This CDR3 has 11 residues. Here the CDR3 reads CASSPRYEQFF. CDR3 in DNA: TGTGCCAGCAGTCCCAGGTATGAGCAGTTCTTC.

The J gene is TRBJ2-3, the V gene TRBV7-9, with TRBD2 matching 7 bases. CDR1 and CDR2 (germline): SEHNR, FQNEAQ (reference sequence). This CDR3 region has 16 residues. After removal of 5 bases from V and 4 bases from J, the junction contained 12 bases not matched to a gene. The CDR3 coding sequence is TGTGCCAGCAGCCCACCCGGGGGGAGCTGGGCAGATACGCAGTATTTT. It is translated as CASSPPGGSWADTQYF.

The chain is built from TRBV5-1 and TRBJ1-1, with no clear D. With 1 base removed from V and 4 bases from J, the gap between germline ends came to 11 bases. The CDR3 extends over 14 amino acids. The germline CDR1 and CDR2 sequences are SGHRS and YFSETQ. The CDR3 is CASSLSTSGTEAFF. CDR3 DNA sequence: TGCGCCAGCAGCTTGAGCACATCAGGCACTGAAGCTTTCTTT. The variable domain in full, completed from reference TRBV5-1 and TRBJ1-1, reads KAGVTQTPRYLIKTRGQQVTLSCSPISGHRSVSWYQQTPGQGLQFLFEYFSETQRNKGNFPGRFSGRQFSNSRSEMNVSTLELGDSALYLCASSLSTSGTEAFFGQGTRLTVV.

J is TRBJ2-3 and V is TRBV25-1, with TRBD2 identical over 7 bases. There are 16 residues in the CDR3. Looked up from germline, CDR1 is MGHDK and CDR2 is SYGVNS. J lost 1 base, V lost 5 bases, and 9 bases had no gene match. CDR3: CASSPRSGIRTDTQYF. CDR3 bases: TGTGCCAGCAGTCCCCGAAGCGGGATCCGCACAGATACGCAGTATTTT.

In DNA form, the CDR3 reads TGTGCCAGCAGTTTAGAGCGTAACACTGAAGCTTTCTTT. This encodes CASSLERNTEAFF. The V call is TRBV12-3 or TRBV12-4, the J call TRBJ1-1; D is ambiguous. This CDR3 comprises 13 residues. Trimming removed 1 base at V and 2 bases at J, with 5 bases between.

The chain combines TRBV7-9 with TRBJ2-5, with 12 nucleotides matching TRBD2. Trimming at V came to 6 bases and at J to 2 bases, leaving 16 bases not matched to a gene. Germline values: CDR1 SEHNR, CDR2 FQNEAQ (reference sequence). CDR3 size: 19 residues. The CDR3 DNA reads TGTGCCAGCAGGGCGCCTTTAAGACTAGCGGGAGTATCTCAAGAGACCCAGTACTTC. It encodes CASRAPLRLAGVSQETQYF.

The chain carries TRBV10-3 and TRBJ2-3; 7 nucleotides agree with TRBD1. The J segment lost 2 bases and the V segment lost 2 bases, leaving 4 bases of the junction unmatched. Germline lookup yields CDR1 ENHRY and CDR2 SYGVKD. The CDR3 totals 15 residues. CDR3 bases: TGTGCCATCAGTGAGGGGGACAGAAACACAGATACGCAGTATTTT. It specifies CAISEGDRNTDTQYF.

CDR3: CASSGVQGTPFGYTF. The CDR3 bases are TGTGCCAGCAGCGGAGTACAGGGGACGCCGTTTGGCTACACCTTC. The chain has TRBV5-5 and TRBJ1-2; TRBD1 agrees at 7 bases. With V trimmed by 4 bases and J by 7 bases, 13 bases remained unmatched. Looked up from germline, CDR1 is SGHKS and CDR2 is YYEKEE (reference sequence). The CDR3 runs to 15 residues. The full variable domain, with the rest looked up from reference TRBV5-5 and TRBJ1-2, is DAGVTQSPTHLIKTRGQQVTLRCSPISGHKSVSWYQQVLGQGPQFIFQYYEKEERGRGNFPDRFSARQFPNYSSELNVNALLLGDSALYLCASSGVQGTPFGYTFGSGTRLTVV.